These T cell receptor beta chains were read from a single sample in a study of blood T cell repertoires in COVID-19. Using immunoSEQ multiplex PCR, the repertoire was profiled, and TCRdb retains in-frame clones only, with some absent. Among about 190,000 clones listed, about 85% were seen once. Sequencing was done on a sample of peripheral blood. The receptors derive from a man aged 25 to 40 with acute or convalescent COVID-19. The CDR3 runs from the conserved cysteine through the conserved F or W. D genes are given only for firm matches. The size of a clone is reported for some rows only, either as once, few or many, or as a class for expanded clones.

v_call: TRBV6-5
clone_size: once
j_call: TRBJ1-3
d_call: .
cdr3_aa: CASSYYTGTGVTIYF
cdr3_nt: TGTGCCAGCAGTTACTATACAGGGACCGGAGTCACCATATATTTT

v_call: TRBV2
clone_size: .
j_call: TRBJ2-3
d_call: TRBD2
cdr3_aa: CASSAQLRTGTRFADTQYF
cdr3_nt: TGTGCCAGCAGCGCTCAGCTGAGGACCGGGACTAGGTTTGCAGATACGCAGTATTTT

v_call: TRBV30
clone_size: once
j_call: TRBJ2-3
d_call: TRBD2
cdr3_aa: CAWIAGGPNTQYF
cdr3_nt: TGTGCCTGGATAGCGGGAGGGCCCAATACGCAGTATTTT

v_call: TRBV29-1
clone_size: .
j_call: TRBJ2-4
d_call: .
cdr3_aa: CSVEQGSLAKNIQYF
cdr3_nt: TGCAGCGTTGAACAGGGGTCGCTAGCCAAAAACATTCAGTACTTC

v_call: TRBV10-2
clone_size: .
j_call: TRBJ2-2
d_call: TRBD2
cdr3_aa: CASTPGGARSGELFF
cdr3_nt: TGCGCCAGCACCCCGGGGGGGGCTCGGTCCGGGGAGCTGTTTTTT

v_call: TRBV6-1
clone_size: .
j_call: TRBJ2-3
d_call: .
cdr3_aa: CASSEVYTDTQYF
cdr3_nt: TGTGCCAGCAGTGAAGTATACACAGATACGCAGTATTTT

v_call: TRBV27
clone_size: .
j_call: TRBJ1-6
d_call: TRBD1
cdr3_aa: CASSSTGDSPLHF
cdr3_nt: TGTGCCAGCAGTTCAACAGGGGATTCACCCCTCCACTTT

v_call: TRBV4-1
clone_size: .
j_call: TRBJ2-3
d_call: .
cdr3_aa: CASSSSDTQYF
cdr3_nt: TGCGCCAGCTCGTCTTCAGATACGCAGTATTTT

v_call: TRBV11-2
clone_size: .
j_call: TRBJ1-6
d_call: .
cdr3_aa: CASSLDLNSPLHF
cdr3_nt: TGTGCCAGCAGCTTAGATCTCAATTCACCCCTCCACTTT

v_call: TRBV3-1/TRBV3-2
clone_size: .
j_call: TRBJ2-6
d_call: .
cdr3_aa: CASSSLVRSGANVLTF
cdr3_nt: TGTGCCAGCAGCTCCCTGGTGCGCTCTGGGGCCAACGTCCTGACTTTC

v_call: TRBV18
clone_size: .
j_call: TRBJ1-4
d_call: .
cdr3_aa: CASSPRGEKLFF
cdr3_nt: TGTGCCAGCTCACCAAGGGGGGAAAAACTGTTTTTT

v_call: TRBV28
clone_size: .
j_call: TRBJ1-1
d_call: .
cdr3_aa: CASSPRGGNTEAFF
cdr3_nt: TGTGCCAGCAGTCCGCGAGGCGGGAACACTGAAGCTTTCTTT

v_call: TRBV18
clone_size: once
j_call: TRBJ2-3
d_call: .
cdr3_aa: CASSPSEKRSTDTQYF
cdr3_nt: TGTGCCAGCTCACCATCGGAGAAGCGGAGCACAGATACGCAGTATTTT

v_call: TRBV6-6
clone_size: .
j_call: TRBJ1-6
d_call: TRBD1
cdr3_aa: CASSYQGQGDSPLHF
cdr3_nt: TGTGCCAGCAGTTACCAGGGACAGGGGGACTCACCCCTCCACTTT

v_call: TRBV6-4
clone_size: .
j_call: TRBJ1-2
d_call: TRBD1
cdr3_aa: CASSDAGGYGYTF
cdr3_nt: TGTGCCAGCAGTGATGCAGGGGGATATGGCTACACCTTC

v_call: TRBV6-5
clone_size: .
j_call: TRBJ2-5
d_call: .
cdr3_aa: CASRAGAETQYF
cdr3_nt: TGTGCCAGCAGGGCAGGGGCAGAGACCCAGTACTTC

v_call: TRBV10-3
clone_size: .
j_call: TRBJ2-3
d_call: .
cdr3_aa: CAISGDPDNGPDTQYF
cdr3_nt: TGTGCCATCAGTGGGGATCCGGACAATGGGCCAGATACGCAGTATTTT

v_call: TRBV12-3/TRBV12-4
clone_size: .
j_call: TRBJ1-2
d_call: .
cdr3_aa: CASTLGGNGYTF
cdr3_nt: TGTGCCAGCACCCTCGGGGGGAATGGCTACACCTTC

v_call: TRBV28
clone_size: .
j_call: TRBJ2-1
d_call: TRBD1
cdr3_aa: CASSLSRDREQFF
cdr3_nt: TGTGCCAGCAGTTTATCCCGGGACAGAGAGCAGTTCTTC

v_call: TRBV9
clone_size: few
j_call: TRBJ1-1
d_call: .
cdr3_aa: CASSVASVNTEAFF
cdr3_nt: TGTGCCAGCAGCGTAGCCTCGGTGAACACTGAAGCTTTCTTT

v_call: TRBV5-6
clone_size: .
j_call: TRBJ1-2
d_call: TRBD1
cdr3_aa: CASSSAGGMAGYTF
cdr3_nt: TGTGCCAGCAGCTCCGCAGGGGGAATGGCTGGCTACACCTTC

v_call: TRBV19
clone_size: once
j_call: TRBJ1-6
d_call: .
cdr3_aa: CASSIAQSRNSPLHF
cdr3_nt: TGTGCCAGTAGTATAGCACAGTCAAGAAATTCACCCCTCCACTTT

v_call: TRBV18
clone_size: few
j_call: TRBJ1-2
d_call: .
cdr3_aa: CASSPLAEGYTF
cdr3_nt: TGTGCCAGCTCACCCCTGGCGGAGGGCTACACCTTC

v_call: TRBV6-1
clone_size: .
j_call: TRBJ2-7
d_call: TRBD1
cdr3_aa: CASSQPGQSSYEQYF
cdr3_nt: TGTGCCAGCAGTCAACCGGGACAGAGCAGCTACGAGCAGTACTTC

v_call: TRBV28
clone_size: .
j_call: TRBJ1-1
d_call: TRBD1
cdr3_aa: CASSLVYRGAFF
cdr3_nt: TGTGCCAGCAGTTTGGTGTACAGGGGGGCTTTCTTT

v_call: TRBV30
clone_size: .
j_call: TRBJ1-5
d_call: .
cdr3_aa: CAWSSGVKQPQHF
cdr3_nt: TGTGCCTGGAGTTCGGGAGTAAAACAGCCCCAGCATTTT

v_call: TRBV24-1
clone_size: .
j_call: TRBJ2-5
d_call: .
cdr3_aa: CATSDFNGNIQETQYF
cdr3_nt: TGTGCCACCAGTGATTTTAACGGGAACATCCAAGAGACCCAGTACTTC

v_call: TRBV5-1
clone_size: .
j_call: TRBJ2-1
d_call: .
cdr3_aa: CASSSLISGYNEQFF
cdr3_nt: TGCGCCAGCAGCTCCTTAATTAGCGGATACAATGAGCAGTTCTTC

v_call: TRBV29-1
clone_size: .
j_call: TRBJ2-1
d_call: TRBD2
cdr3_aa: CSAQLAREDEQFF
cdr3_nt: TGCAGCGCCCAACTAGCGAGGGAGGATGAGCAGTTCTTC

v_call: TRBV28
clone_size: .
j_call: TRBJ2-7
d_call: .
cdr3_aa: CASSFSGFHEQYF
cdr3_nt: TGTGCCAGCAGTTTTTCGGGGTTTCACGAGCAGTACTTC

v_call: TRBV9
clone_size: .
j_call: TRBJ2-3
d_call: .
cdr3_aa: CASSVGPGGLDTQYF
cdr3_nt: TGTGCCAGCAGCGTAGGCCCAGGGGGGCTGGATACGCAGTATTTT

v_call: TRBV28
clone_size: .
j_call: TRBJ1-1
d_call: .
cdr3_aa: CASTLLGTEAFF
cdr3_nt: TGTGCCAGCACCCTTCTCGGCACTGAAGCTTTCTTT

v_call: TRBV19
clone_size: .
j_call: TRBJ2-5
d_call: TRBD1
cdr3_aa: CASSGQAQETQYF
cdr3_nt: TGTGCCAGTAGCGGACAGGCCCAAGAGACCCAGTACTTC

v_call: TRBV24-1
clone_size: once
j_call: TRBJ2-1
d_call: TRBD1
cdr3_aa: CATSGQGTNNEQFF
cdr3_nt: TGTGCCACCAGTGGACAGGGAACAAACAATGAGCAGTTCTTC

v_call: TRBV5-1
clone_size: .
j_call: TRBJ1-1
d_call: .
cdr3_aa: CASSFGAGGRGTEAFF
cdr3_nt: TGCGCCAGCAGCTTTGGAGCCGGCGGCCGTGGCACTGAAGCTTTCTTT

v_call: TRBV6-6
clone_size: .
j_call: TRBJ1-3
d_call: .
cdr3_aa: CASSYPGSNAGNTIYF
cdr3_nt: TGTGCCAGCAGTTACCCGGGATCCAACGCTGGAAACACCATATATTTT

v_call: TRBV28
clone_size: .
j_call: TRBJ1-2
d_call: TRBD1
cdr3_aa: CASSLGKPGQPRGYYGYTF
cdr3_nt: TGTGCCAGCAGTTTAGGGAAACCGGGACAGCCCCGAGGGTACTATGGCTACACCTTC

v_call: TRBV4-1
clone_size: .
j_call: TRBJ2-3
d_call: TRBD2
cdr3_aa: CASSQENIAGDTQYF
cdr3_nt: TGCGCCAGCAGCCAAGAGAACATAGCGGGGGATACGCAGTATTTT

v_call: TRBV6-5
clone_size: .
j_call: TRBJ2-5
d_call: .
cdr3_aa: CASRVTGRETQYF
cdr3_nt: TGTGCCAGCAGGGTGACAGGGAGGGAGACCCAGTACTTC

v_call: TRBV11-2
clone_size: .
j_call: TRBJ1-2
d_call: .
cdr3_aa: CASSDTGLLVGYTF
cdr3_nt: TGTGCCAGCAGCGACACAGGGCTCCTGGTTGGCTACACCTTC

v_call: TRBV10-1
clone_size: .
j_call: TRBJ2-7
d_call: TRBD1
cdr3_aa: CASSESGTGGLEQYF
cdr3_nt: TGCGCCAGCAGTGAGTCCGGGACAGGGGGCTTAGAGCAGTACTTC

v_call: TRBV7-9
clone_size: .
j_call: TRBJ1-2
d_call: TRBD1
cdr3_aa: CASSLSRQGANGYTF
cdr3_nt: TGTGCCAGCAGCTTAAGCAGACAGGGGGCGAACGGCTACACCTTC